These 23 T cell receptor beta chains originate from one sample sequenced in a study of Graves' ophthalmopathy and Graves' hyperthyroidism. TCR beta CDR3 amplification used RNA transcripts. Second-round multiplex PCR came after a first-round RT-PCR that employed HTBI primers. In TCRdb, the multiplex PCR reads were re-called with MiXCR into one record per CDR3 protein. The repertoire holds approximately 500,000 distinct CDR3 sequences, with approximately 15% as singletons. The source material was blood. Receptors were obtained from a woman in her 30s with Graves' ophthalmopathy.

This clonotype was seen ten or more times. This chain links TRBV7-9 with TRBJ2-5; D remains unclear. The CDR3 contains 13 residues. Trimming removed 5 bases at V and 1 base at J, with 8 bases between. Germline V gene data show CDR1 as SEHNR and CDR2 as FQNEAQ (reference sequence). The CDR3 nucleotides are TGTGCCAGCAGCCGAAATGGCCAAGAGACCCAGTACTTC. Protein sequence: CASSRNGQETQYF.

At least ten counts were recorded for this clonotype. This chain uses TRBV5-1 with TRBJ1-1; TRBD1 matches at 9 bases. J gave up 1 base and V 3 bases, and 7 bases lay outside the gene matches. Looked up from germline, CDR1 is SGHRS and CDR2 is YFSETQ. This CDR3 contains 16 residues. CDR3 sequence (DNA): TGCGCCAGCAGCTCAAAAACAGGGGGCAGGAACACTGAAGCTTTCTTT. Translated, it gives CASSSKTGGRNTEAFF.

The sample holds many counts of this clonotype. The V and J genes are TRBV29-1 and TRBJ2-7, with D unclear. Germline CDR1 SQVTM, CDR2 ANQGSEA. V was shortened by 6 bases and J by 3 bases, with 12 bases between the two germline ends. There are 12 residues in the CDR3. CDR3 sequence (DNA): TGCAGCGTACTTGACCGTAACTACGAGCAGTACTTC. This gives the protein CSVLDRNYEQYF.

This clonotype was seen many times. The chain has TRBV20-1 and TRBJ2-7; 7 nucleotides match TRBD1. The V and J ends lost 2 bases and 3 bases, in that order; junction bases with no gene match: 13. CDR3 size: 16 residues. The V gene's germline CDR1 is DFQATT and CDR2 SNEGSKA (reference sequence). CDR3 nucleotide sequence: TGCAGTGCTAGACGATTAGTGACAGGGCGTTACTACGAGCAGTACTTC. Protein sequence: CSARRLVTGRYYEQYF.

This clonotype has at least ten counts. This chain connects TRBV10-1 to TRBJ1-1, with a tentative D call TRBD1 (5 bases). V was shortened by 3 bases and J by 7 bases, with 6 bases between the two germline ends. This CDR3 region has 11 residues. Germline V gene lookup returns CDR1 WNHNN and CDR2 SYGVQD (reference sequence). The CDR3 protein is CASSEGDEAFF. The CDR3 DNA sequence: TGCGCCAGCAGTGAAGGGGATGAAGCTTTCTTT.

This clonotype was detected a few times. The V and J genes are TRBV18 and TRBJ2-7, with D uncertain. The CDR3 is made up of 12 amino acids. CDR1 and CDR2 from the germline V gene are KGHSH and LQKENI. Trimming left V 1 base short and J 5 bases short, with 6 bases between. The CDR3 spells CASSPRLNEQYF. The DNA of the CDR3 is TGTGCCAGCTCACCACGTCTGAACGAGCAGTACTTC.

This clonotype was seen ten or more times. The chain uses TRBV4-1 and TRBJ1-2; 8 bases map to TRBD1. The CDR3 has 16 amino acids. Trimming at V came to 0 bases and at J to 8 bases, leaving 11 bases not matched to a gene. Germline V CDR1 and CDR2: MGHRA, YSYEKL. Here the CDR3 reads CASSQDEDGQGLGYTF. CDR3 DNA sequence: TGCGCCAGCAGCCAAGATGAGGATGGACAGGGTCTCGGCTACACCTTC.

This clonotype has ten or more counts. The genes are TRBV6-5 and TRBJ1-1; D might be TRBD1 (5 bases). Germline V lookup: CDR1 MNHEY, CDR2 SVGAGI. The CDR3 has 15 residues. The ends were cut back, 0 bases at V and 4 bases at J, with 12 bases in the middle. As DNA, the CDR3 is TGTGCCAGCAGTTACTCCCGGGACGCAAGCACTGAAGCTTTCTTT. Translation: CASSYSRDASTEAFF.

This clonotype has at least ten counts. V is TRBV6-2 or TRBV6-3 and J is TRBJ1-1; D gene uncertain. Germline CDR1 is MNHEY and CDR2 is SVGEGT. Trimming took off 4 bases at V and 6 bases at J, with 12 bases between the two ends. The CDR3 covers 13 residues. CDR3 DNA sequence: TGTGCCAGCAGTTTCGGACGGGTATCTGAAGCTTTCTTT. This gives the protein CASSFGRVSEAFF.

The sample holds many counts of this clonotype. The gene calls are TRBV10-3 and TRBJ2-7; D ambiguous. V was shortened by 6 bases and J by 0 bases, with 21 bases between the two germline ends. Germline CDR1 is ENHRY and CDR2 is SYGVKD. The CDR3 is made up of 17 amino acids. CDR3 region: CAIRDDTRPSPSYEQYF. DNA of the CDR3: TGTGCCATCAGGGACGATACCAGGCCCTCTCCCTCCTACGAGCAGTACTTC.

This clonotype has ten or more counts. V gene TRBV20-1 combines with J gene TRBJ2-4; 9 bases are a match to TRBD1. Germline values: CDR1 DFQATT, CDR2 SNEGSKA (reference sequence). V was clipped by 1 base and J by 6 bases; unmatched bases: 13. The CDR3 is made up of 17 amino acids. CDR3 amino acids: CSARVQQGAPRGNIQYF. DNA for the CDR3: TGCAGTGCTAGAGTGCAACAGGGGGCGCCTCGGGGAAACATTCAGTACTTC.

This clonotype was seen many times. V and J are TRBV7-2 and TRBJ1-6; D uncertain. Trimming took 1 base from V and 7 from J, leaving 5 bases between them. This CDR3 region has 13 residues. Germline-derived CDR1 and CDR2 are SGHTA and FQGNSA. CDR3 nucleotide sequence: TGTGCCAGCAGCTTAGAGGACAATTCACCCCTCCACTTT. It is translated as CASSLEDNSPLHF. Together with reference TRBV7-2 and TRBJ1-6, the CDR3 gives the full variable domain: GAGVSQSPSNKVTEKGKDVELRCDPISGHTALYWYRQSLGQGLEFLIYFQGNSAPDKSGLPSDRFSAERTGGSVSTLTIQRTQQEDSAVYLCASSLEDNSPLHFGNGTRLTVT.

In its sample, this clonotype was seen many times. V gene TRBV27 combines with J gene TRBJ1-1, with 8 bases matching TRBD1. Germline V CDR1 and CDR2: MNHEY, SMNVEV (reference sequence). The CDR3 is 13 amino acids. J lost 8 bases, V lost 7 bases, and 9 bases had no gene match. The CDR3 DNA follows: TGTGCCAGCATATCCGGGACAGGAGGGGAAGCTTTCTTT. Residues: CASISGTGGEAFF.

This clonotype was seen repeatedly, ten times or more. The rearrangement joins TRBV20-1 to TRBJ1-2, with D perhaps TRBD1 (5 bases). The CDR3 consists of 11 residues. Germline assignment: CDR1 DFQATT and CDR2 SNEGSKA (reference sequence). The V end lost 3 bases, the J end lost 7 bases, and 9 bases lay between the germline ends. CDR3 loop: CSASYGGGYTF. CDR3 nucleotide sequence: TGCAGTGCTAGTTACGGGGGTGGCTACACCTTC.

The sample holds many counts of this clonotype. The rearrangement joins TRBV20-1 to TRBJ1-1; D might be TRBD1 (6 bases). V dropped 0 bases and J dropped 1 base, with 12 bases sitting between them. The CDR3 totals 15 residues. The germline V gene encodes CDR1 DFQATT and CDR2 SNEGSKA (reference sequence). The CDR3 here is CSAREGTTGNTEAFF. Here the CDR3 DNA reads TGCAGTGCTAGAGAGGGGACAACGGGGAACACTGAAGCTTTCTTT.

J is TRBJ1-1 and V is TRBV4-1; maybe TRBD1 (5 bases). The CDR3 length is 17 residues. Trimming took 3 bases from V and 3 from J, leaving 20 bases between them. CDR1 is MGHRA, CDR2 YSYEKL, per germline. The CDR3 sequence: CASSHTLNRPRDTEAFF. For the CDR3, the DNA is TGCGCCAGCAGCCACACACTCAACAGGCCCCGGGACACTGAAGCTTTCTTT.

This clonotype was detected ten times or more. The V call is TRBV24-1, the J call TRBJ1-2; a weak D match, TRBD1 (5 bases). The CDR3 spans 15 residues. V lost 3 bases and J 6 bases, leaving 16 bases between the germline ends. Germline-derived CDR1 and CDR2 are KGHDR and SFDVKD. CDR3 sequence (DNA): TGTGCCACCAGTGATCCACGTCGGGTCAGGGATGGCTACACCTTC. Amino acids: CATSDPRRVRDGYTF.

This clonotype was recorded many times. The chain combines TRBV6-1 with TRBJ1-5, with D perhaps TRBD1 (5 bases). The CDR3 totals 14 residues. CDR1 is MNHNS, CDR2 SASEGT, per germline. The V end was cut by 4 bases, the J end by 1 base, with 8 bases between. CDR3 coding DNA: TGTGCCAGCAGTGGCGACAGAAGCAATCAGCCCCAGCATTTT. As protein: CASSGDRSNQPQHF.

This chain links TRBV4-1 with TRBJ1-3, with no clear D. The CDR3 covers 15 residues. Germline CDR1 and CDR2: MGHRA and YSYEKL. V lost 1 base and J 2 bases, leaving 9 bases between the germline ends. The CDR3 DNA follows: TGCGCCAGCAGCCAAGGGCCCAGGCCTGGAAACACCATATATTTT. It specifies CASSQGPRPGNTIYF.

This clonotype has ten or more counts. This rearrangement joins TRBV20-1 to TRBJ2-5; 10 bases are shared with TRBD1. The V and J ends lost 5 bases and 3 bases, in that order; junction bases with no gene match: 3. The CDR3 runs to 13 residues. Germline assignment: CDR1 DFQATT and CDR2 SNEGSKA (reference sequence). CDR3 amino acids: CSALGQGEETQYF. The CDR3 region has the DNA TGCAGTGCTTTAGGACAGGGGGAAGAGACCCAGTACTTC.

This clonotype occurred many times. The chain has TRBV5-8 and TRBJ2-7, with 10 bases identical to TRBD1. The length of the CDR3 is 14 residues. J lost 5 bases, V lost 4 bases, and 6 bases had no gene match. Germline V CDR1 and CDR2: SGHTS, YDEGEE. CDR3 in amino acids: CASSPRQGANEQYF. The CDR3 DNA reads TGTGCCAGCAGCCCCCGACAGGGGGCTAACGAGCAGTACTTC.

This clonotype was seen only a few times. The chain is built from TRBV2 and TRBJ2-7; TRBD1 might be the D (6 bases). V gave up 4 bases and J gave up 6 bases, with 16 bases separating them. Per the germline V gene, CDR1 is SNHLY and CDR2 is FYNNEI. The length of the CDR3 is 14 residues. The CDR3 here is CASSGGPPPAEQYF. The DNA of the CDR3 is TGTGCCAGCAGTGGGGGGCCCCCCCCGGCCGAGCAGTACTTC. Together with reference TRBV2 and TRBJ2-7, the CDR3 gives the full variable domain: EPEVTQTPSHQVTQMGQEVILRCVPISNHLYFYWYRQILGQKVEFLVSFYNNEISEKSEIFDDQFSVERPDGSNFTLKIRSTKLEDSAMYFCASSGGPPPAEQYFGPGTRLTVT.

This clonotype was observed a few times. CDR3 protein: CAWEGQGSDQPQHF. CDR3 coding DNA: TGTGCCTGGGAAGGACAGGGGAGCGATCAGCCCCAGCATTTT. The rearrangement links TRBV30 to TRBJ1-5; TRBD1 matches at 9 bases. The CDR3 length is 14 residues. V shed 5 bases, J shed 5 bases, and the junction held 7 bases outside the gene matches. Looked up from germline, CDR1 is GTSNPN and CDR2 is SVGIG (reference sequence).